This T cell receptor beta chain was recovered during a study of shared clonotypes between healthy human individuals. Each replicate PCR on the sorted subsets used around 200 ng DNA (roughly 32,000 T cell genomes). Profiling relied on immunoSEQ multiplex PCR, and the TCRdb table lists in-frame clones only, not all of them. The sample comprises over 2 million clones, 85% to 95% of which are singletons, and roughly 0.13% rests with the top ten. The junction had 12 bases not matched to a gene; V was cut back by 5 bases and J by 4 bases. Germline loops: CDR1 SGHTA, CDR2 FQGNSA. This CDR3 spans 16 amino acids.

This TCR came from a man younger than 35 in good health. The rearrangement joins TRBV7-2 to TRBJ2-7; 9 bases map to TRBD2. Sequencing was performed on naive CD4+ T cells sorted from blood. Subset indicated: CD45RA+ positively selected. The CDR3: CASSKPGAGGPYEQYF. The DNA of the CDR3 is TGTGCCAGCAGCAAACCGGGGGCGGGAGGGCCGTACGAGCAGTACTTC.